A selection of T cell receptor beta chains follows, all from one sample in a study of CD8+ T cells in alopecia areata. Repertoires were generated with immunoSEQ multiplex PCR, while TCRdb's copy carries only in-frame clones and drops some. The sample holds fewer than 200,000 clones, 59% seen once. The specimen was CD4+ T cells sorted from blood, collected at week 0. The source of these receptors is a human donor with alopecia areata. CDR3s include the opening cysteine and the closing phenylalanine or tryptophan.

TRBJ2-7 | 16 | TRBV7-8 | CASSLLGTLAGHEQYF
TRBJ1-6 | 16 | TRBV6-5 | CASSSQRGGYNSPLHF
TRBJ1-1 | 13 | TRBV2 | CASGQGEGTEAFF
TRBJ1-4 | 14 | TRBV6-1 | CASSRRGGGEKLFF
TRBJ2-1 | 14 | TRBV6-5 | CASSYSDPGREQFF
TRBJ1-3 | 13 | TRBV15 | CATSRFLEDDIYF
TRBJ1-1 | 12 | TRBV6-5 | CASTDTNTEAFF
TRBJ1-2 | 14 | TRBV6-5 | CASRNPGQGYGYTF
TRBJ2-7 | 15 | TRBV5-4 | CASSDRDRAAREQYF
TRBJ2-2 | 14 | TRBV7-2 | CASTLAGHTGELFF
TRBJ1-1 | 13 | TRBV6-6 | CASSQTARTEAFF
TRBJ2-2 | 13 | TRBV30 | CAWKDGNTGELFF
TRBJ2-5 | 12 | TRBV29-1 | CSGAEGGETQYF
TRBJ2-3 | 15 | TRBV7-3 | CASSQVGGPRSTQYF
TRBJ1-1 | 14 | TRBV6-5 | CASSYGGRDTEAFF
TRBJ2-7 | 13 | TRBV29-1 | CSVGAGGPYEQYF
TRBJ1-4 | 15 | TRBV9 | CASSVASGQGEKLFF
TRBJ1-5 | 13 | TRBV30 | CAWSVIGNQPQHF
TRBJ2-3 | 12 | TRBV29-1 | CSVDPVDYTQYF
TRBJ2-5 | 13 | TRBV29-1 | CSARHRFQETQYF
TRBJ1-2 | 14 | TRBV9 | CASSTPGDNGGYTF
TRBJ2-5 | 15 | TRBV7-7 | CASSPEWGPQETQYF
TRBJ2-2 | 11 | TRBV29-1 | CSVQNTGELFF
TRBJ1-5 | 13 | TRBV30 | CAWSVGGYQPQHF
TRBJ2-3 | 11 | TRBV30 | CAWSTADTQYF
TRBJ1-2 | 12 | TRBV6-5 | CASQAGGYGYTF
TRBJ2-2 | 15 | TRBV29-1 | CSVVSGPLGTGELFF
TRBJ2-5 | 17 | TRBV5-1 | CASSLAARAGIQETQYF
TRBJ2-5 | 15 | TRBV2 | CALRGRSGLQETQYF
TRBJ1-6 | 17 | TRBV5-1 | CASSLRAAQGGNSPLHF
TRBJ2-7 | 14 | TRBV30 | CAWRGQGSSYEQYF
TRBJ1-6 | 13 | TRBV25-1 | CASSAAGGSPLHF
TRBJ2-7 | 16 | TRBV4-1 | CASSQNTKGQVDEQYF
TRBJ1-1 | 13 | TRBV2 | CASSEMPDTEAFF
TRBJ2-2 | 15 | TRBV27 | CASSLERGNTGELFF
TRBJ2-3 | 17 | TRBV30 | CAWSRLGFGTSGDTQYF
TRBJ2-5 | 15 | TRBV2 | CASKSTGTPQETQYF
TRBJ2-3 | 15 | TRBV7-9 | CASSLTSGNTDTQYF
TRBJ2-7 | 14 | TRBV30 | CAWSVSRTSYEQYF
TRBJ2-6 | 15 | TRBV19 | CASSLRSSGANVLTF
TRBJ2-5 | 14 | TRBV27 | CASNPAGREETQYF
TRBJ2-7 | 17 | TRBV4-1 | CASSPKTFYRDSYEQYF
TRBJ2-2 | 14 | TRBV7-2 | CASSPYRVTGELFF
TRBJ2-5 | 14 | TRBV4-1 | CASSQRDRVETQYF
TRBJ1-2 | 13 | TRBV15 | CATSDRQNYGYTF
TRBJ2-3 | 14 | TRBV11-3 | CASPEWGKADTQYF
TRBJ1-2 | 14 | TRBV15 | CATSRVGGIDGYTF
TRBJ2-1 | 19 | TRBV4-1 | CASSQPGRGGVGLADEQFF
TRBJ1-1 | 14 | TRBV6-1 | CASSVKGGGTEAFF
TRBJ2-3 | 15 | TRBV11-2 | CASSLDAGGTDTQYF
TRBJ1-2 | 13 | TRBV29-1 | CSVALPAGWGYTF
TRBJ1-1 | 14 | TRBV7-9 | CASSLAQVPSEAFF
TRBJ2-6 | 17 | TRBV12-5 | CASGLVSPPSGANVLTF
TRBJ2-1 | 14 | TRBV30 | CAWGTATLYNEQFF
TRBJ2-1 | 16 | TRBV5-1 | CASSLGAVGSYNEQFF
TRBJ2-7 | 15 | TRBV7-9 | CASSGGPTPRYEQYF
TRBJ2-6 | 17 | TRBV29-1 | CSVETTGINSGANVLTF
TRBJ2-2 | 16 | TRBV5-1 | CASASDTRGLTGELFF
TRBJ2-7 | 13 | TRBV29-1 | CSVQGRYSYEQYF